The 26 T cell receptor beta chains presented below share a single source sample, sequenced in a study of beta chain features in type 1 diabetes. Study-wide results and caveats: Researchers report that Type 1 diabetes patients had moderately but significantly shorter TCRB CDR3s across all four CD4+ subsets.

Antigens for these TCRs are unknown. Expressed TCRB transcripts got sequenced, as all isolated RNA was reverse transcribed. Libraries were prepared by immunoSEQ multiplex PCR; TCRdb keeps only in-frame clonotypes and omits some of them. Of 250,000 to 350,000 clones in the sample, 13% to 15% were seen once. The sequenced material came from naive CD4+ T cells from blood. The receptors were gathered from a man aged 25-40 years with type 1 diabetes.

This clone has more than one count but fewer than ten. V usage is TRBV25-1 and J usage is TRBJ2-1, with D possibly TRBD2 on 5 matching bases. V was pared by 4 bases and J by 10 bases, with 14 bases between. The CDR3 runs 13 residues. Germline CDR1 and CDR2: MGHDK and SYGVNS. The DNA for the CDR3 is TGTGCCAGCAGTGCCCCTAGCACGGGGGAGCAGTTCTTC. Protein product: CASSAPSTGEQFF.

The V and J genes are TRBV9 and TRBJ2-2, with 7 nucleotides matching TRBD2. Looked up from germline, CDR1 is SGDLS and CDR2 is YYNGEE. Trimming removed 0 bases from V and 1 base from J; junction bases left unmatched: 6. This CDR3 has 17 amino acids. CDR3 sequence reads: CASSVGGGGKNTGELFF. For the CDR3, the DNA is TGTGCCAGCAGCGTAGGTGGGGGAGGGAAGAACACCGGGGAGCTGTTTTTT.

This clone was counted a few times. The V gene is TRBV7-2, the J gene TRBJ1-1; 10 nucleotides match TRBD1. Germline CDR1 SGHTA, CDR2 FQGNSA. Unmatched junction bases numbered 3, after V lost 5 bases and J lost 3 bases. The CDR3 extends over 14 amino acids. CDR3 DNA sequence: TGTGCCAGCAGCCCCGGACAGGGGGACACTGAAGCTTTCTTT. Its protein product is CASSPGQGDTEAFF.

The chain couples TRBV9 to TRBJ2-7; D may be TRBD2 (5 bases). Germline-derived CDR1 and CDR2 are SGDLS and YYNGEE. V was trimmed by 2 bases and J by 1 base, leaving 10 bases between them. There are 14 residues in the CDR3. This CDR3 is CASSVSRTSYEQYF. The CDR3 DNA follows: TGTGCCAGCAGCGTCTCGCGGACTTCCTACGAGCAGTACTTC.

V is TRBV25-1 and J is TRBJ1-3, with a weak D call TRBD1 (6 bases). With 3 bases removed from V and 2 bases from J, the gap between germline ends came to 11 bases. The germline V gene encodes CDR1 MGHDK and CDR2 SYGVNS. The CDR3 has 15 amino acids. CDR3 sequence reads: CASSDARGAGNTIYF. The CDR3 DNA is TGTGCCAGCAGTGACGCCAGGGGAGCTGGAAACACCATATATTTT. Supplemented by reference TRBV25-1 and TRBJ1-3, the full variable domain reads EADIYQTPRYLVIGTGKKITLECSQTMGHDKMYWYQQDPGMELHLIHYSYGVNSTEKGDLSSESTVSRIRTEHFPLTLESARPSHTSQYLCASSDARGAGNTIYFGEGSWLTVV.

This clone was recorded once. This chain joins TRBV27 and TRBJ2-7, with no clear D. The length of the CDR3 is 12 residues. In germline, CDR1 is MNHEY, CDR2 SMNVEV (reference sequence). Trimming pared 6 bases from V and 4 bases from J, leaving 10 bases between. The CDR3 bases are TGTGCCAGCAGCCTATCCGGTTACGAGCAGTACTTC. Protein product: CASSLSGYEQYF.

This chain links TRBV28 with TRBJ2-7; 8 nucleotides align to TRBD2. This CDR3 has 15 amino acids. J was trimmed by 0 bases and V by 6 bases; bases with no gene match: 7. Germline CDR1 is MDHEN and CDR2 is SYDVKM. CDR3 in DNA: TGTGCCAGCAGCATAGCGGGACCGAGCTCCTACGAGCAGTACTTC. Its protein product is CASSIAGPSSYEQYF.

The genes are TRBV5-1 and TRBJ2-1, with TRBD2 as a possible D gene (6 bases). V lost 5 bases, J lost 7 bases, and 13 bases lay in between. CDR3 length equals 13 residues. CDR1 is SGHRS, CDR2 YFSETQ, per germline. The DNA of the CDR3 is TGCGCCAGCAGAGTAATTGGGAGGAATGAGCAGTTCTTC. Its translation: CASRVIGRNEQFF.

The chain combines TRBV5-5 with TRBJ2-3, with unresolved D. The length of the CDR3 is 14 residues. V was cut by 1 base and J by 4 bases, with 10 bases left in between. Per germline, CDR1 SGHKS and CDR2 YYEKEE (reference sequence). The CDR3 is CASSLPESPDTQYF. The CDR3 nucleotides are TGTGCCAGCAGCTTGCCGGAGTCCCCAGATACGCAGTATTTT. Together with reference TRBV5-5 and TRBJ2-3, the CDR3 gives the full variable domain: DAGVTQSPTHLIKTRGQQVTLRCSPISGHKSVSWYQQVLGQGPQFIFQYYEKEERGRGNFPDRFSARQFPNYSSELNVNALLLGDSALYLCASSLPESPDTQYFGPGTRLTVL.

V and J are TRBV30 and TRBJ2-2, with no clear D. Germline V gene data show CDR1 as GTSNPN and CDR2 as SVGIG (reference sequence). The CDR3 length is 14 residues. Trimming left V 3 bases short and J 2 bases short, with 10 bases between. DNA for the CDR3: TGTGCCTGGAGCCCATACATTAACACCGGGGAGCTGTTTTTT. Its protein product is CAWSPYINTGELFF.

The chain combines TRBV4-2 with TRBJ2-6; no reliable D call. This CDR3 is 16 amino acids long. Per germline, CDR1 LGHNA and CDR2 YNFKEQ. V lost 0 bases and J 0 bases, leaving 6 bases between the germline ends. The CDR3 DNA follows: TGTGCCAGCAGCCAAGATAGTACCTCTGGGGCCAACGTCCTGACTTTC. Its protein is CASSQDSTSGANVLTF.

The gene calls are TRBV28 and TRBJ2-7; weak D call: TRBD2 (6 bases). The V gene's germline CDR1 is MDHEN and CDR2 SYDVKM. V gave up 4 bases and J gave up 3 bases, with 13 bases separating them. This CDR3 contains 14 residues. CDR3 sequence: CASSSSGDVYEQYF. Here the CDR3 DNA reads TGTGCCAGCAGTTCCTCGGGAGATGTCTACGAGCAGTACTTC.

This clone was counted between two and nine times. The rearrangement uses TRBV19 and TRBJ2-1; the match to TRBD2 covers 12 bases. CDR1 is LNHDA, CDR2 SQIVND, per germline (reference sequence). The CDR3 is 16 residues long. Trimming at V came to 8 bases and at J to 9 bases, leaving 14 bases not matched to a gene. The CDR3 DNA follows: TGTGCCAGTCTCAACCTGGGACTAGCGGGCGGGGGTGAGCAGTTCTTC. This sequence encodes CASLNLGLAGGGEQFF.

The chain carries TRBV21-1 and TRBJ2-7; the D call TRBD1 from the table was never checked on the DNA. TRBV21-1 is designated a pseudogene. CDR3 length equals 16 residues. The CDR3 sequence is CASSRRGQIFSYEQYF. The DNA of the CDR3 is TGTGCCAGCAGCAGGAGGGGACAGATTTTCTCCTACGAGCAGTACTTC.

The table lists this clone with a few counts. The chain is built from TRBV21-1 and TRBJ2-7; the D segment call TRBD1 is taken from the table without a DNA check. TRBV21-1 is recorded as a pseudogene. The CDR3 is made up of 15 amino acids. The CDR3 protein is CASSKTGARAHEQYF. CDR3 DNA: TGTGCCAGCAGCAAAACAGGGGCTCGGGCGCACGAGCAGTACTTC.

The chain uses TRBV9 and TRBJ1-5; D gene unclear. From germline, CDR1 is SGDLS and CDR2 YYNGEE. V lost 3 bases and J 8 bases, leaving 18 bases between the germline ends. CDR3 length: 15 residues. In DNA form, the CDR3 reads TGTGCCAGCAGCGCCCAGCCCGGGAGCGGCAAGCCCCAGCATTTT. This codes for CASSAQPGSGKPQHF.

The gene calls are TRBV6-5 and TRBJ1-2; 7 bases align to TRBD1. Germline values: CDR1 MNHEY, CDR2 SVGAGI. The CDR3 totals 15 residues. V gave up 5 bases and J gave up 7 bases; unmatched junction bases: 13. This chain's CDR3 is CASSPHLPPGGGYTF. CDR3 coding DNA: TGTGCCAGCAGTCCACACTTGCCTCCAGGGGGTGGCTACACCTTC.

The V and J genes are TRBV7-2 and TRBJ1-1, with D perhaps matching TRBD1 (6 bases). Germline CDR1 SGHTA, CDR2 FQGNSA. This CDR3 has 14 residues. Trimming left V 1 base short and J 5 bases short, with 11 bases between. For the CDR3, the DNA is TGTGCCAGCAGCTTAGAACAGGGTACGACTGAAGCTTTCTTT. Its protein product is CASSLEQGTTEAFF.

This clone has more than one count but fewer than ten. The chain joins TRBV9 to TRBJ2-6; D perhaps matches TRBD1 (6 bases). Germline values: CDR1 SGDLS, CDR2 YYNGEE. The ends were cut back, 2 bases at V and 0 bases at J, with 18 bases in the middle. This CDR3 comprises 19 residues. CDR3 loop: CASSVLSTGLRSGANVLTF. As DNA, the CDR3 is TGTGCCAGCAGCGTCCTTTCGACAGGCCTCCGCTCTGGGGCCAACGTCCTGACTTTC.

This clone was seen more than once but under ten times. The CDR3 nucleotides read TGTGCCAGCAGCTCGCCCCTCCAGGGGAACACTGAAGCTTTCTTT. It yields the protein CASSSPLQGNTEAFF. The V call is TRBV5-4, the J call TRBJ1-1; tentative D call: TRBD1 (5 bases). The V gene's germline CDR1 is SGHNT and CDR2 YYREEE (reference sequence). V gave up 3 bases and J gave up 1 base, with 13 bases separating them. The CDR3 is 15 amino acids. The full variable domain, its missing parts supplied by reference TRBV5-4 and TRBJ1-1, is ETGVTQSPTHLIKTRGQQVTLRCSSQSGHNTVSWYQQALGQGPQFIFQYYREEENGRGNFPPRFSGLQFPNYSSELNVNALELDDSALYLCASSSPLQGNTEAFFGQGTRLTVV.

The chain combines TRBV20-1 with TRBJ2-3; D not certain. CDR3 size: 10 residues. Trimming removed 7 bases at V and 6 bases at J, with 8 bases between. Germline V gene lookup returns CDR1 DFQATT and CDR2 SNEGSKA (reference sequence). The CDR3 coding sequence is TGCAGTGGGCTTTTCGATACGCAGTATTTT. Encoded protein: CSGLFDTQYF.

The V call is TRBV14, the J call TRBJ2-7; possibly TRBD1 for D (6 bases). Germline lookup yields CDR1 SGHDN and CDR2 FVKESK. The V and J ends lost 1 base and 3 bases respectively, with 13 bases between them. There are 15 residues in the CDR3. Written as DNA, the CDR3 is TGTGCCAGCAGCCAAGCGGCAGGGGTCAGCTACGAGCAGTACTTC. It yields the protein CASSQAAGVSYEQYF.

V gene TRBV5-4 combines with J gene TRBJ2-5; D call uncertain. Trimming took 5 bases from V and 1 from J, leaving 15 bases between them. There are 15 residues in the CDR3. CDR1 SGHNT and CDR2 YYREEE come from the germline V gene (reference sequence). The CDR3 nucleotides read TGTGCCAGCAGTTCCCGGGTCGCCCGCCAAGAGACCCAGTACTTC. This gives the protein CASSSRVARQETQYF.

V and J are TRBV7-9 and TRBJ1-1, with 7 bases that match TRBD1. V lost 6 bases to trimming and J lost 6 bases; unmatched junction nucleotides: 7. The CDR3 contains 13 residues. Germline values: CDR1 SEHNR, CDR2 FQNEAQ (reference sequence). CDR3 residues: CASSRGPPAEAFF. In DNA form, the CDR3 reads TGTGCCAGCAGTAGGGGGCCACCCGCTGAAGCTTTCTTT.

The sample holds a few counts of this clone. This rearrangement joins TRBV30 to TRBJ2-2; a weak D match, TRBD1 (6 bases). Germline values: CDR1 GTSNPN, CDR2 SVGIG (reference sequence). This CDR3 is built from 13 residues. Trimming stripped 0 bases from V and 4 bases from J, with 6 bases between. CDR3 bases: TGTGCCTGGAGTGTACAGGGCACCGGGGAGCTGTTTTTT. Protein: CAWSVQGTGELFF.

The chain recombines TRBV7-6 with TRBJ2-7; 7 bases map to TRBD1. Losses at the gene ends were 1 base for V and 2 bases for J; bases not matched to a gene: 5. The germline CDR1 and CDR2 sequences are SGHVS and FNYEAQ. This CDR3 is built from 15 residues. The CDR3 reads CASSLVTGDPYEQYF. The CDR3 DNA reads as TGTGCCAGCAGCTTAGTAACAGGGGACCCCTACGAGCAGTACTTC.